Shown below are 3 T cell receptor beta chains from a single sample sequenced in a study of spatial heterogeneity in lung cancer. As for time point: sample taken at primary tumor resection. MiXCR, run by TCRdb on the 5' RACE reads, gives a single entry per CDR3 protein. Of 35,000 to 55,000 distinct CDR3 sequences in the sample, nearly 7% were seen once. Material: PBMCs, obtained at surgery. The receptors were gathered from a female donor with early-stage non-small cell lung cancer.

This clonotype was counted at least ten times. CDR3 sequence: CASSSTGGLTPSYEQYF. The DNA of the CDR3 is TGTGCCAGCAGCTCGACAGGGGGACTGACCCCCTCCTACGAGCAGTACTTC. The genes are TRBV7-9 and TRBJ2-7; TRBD1 agrees at 9 bases. The J segment lost 0 bases and the V segment lost 4 bases, leaving 10 bases of the junction unmatched. This CDR3 spans 17 amino acids. Germline CDR1 and CDR2: SEHNR and FQNEAQ (reference sequence).

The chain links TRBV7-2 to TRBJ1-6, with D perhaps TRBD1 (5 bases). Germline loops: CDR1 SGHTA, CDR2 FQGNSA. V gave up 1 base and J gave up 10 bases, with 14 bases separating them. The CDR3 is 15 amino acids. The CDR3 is CASSLEQGGRSPLHF. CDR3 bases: TGTGCCAGCAGCTTAGAGCAGGGAGGAAGATCACCCCTCCACTTT.

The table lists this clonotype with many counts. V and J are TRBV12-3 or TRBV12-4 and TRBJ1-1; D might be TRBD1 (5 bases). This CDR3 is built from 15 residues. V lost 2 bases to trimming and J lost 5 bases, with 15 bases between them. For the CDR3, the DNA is TGTGCCAGCAGTTTAAGTTGGGCAGGGTGGACTGAAGCTTTCTTT. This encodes CASSLSWAGWTEAFF.